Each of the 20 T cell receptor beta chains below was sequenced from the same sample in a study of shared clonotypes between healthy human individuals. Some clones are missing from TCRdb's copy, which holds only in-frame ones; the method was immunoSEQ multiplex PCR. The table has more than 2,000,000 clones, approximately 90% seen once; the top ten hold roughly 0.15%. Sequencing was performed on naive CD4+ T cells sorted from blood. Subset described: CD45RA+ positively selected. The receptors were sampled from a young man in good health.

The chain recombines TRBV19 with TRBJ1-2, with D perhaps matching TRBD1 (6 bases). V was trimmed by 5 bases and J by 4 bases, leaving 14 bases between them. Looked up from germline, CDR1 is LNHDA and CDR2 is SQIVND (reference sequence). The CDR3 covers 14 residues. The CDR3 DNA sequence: TGTGCCAGTAGTGTACTGGGGGCTGTCTATGGCTACACCTTC. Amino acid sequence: CASSVLGAVYGYTF.

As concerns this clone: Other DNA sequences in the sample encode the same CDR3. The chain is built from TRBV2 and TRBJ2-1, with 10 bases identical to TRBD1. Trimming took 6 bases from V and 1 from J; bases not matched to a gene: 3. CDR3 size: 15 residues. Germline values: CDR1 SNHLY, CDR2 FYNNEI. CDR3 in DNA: TGTGCCAGCAGAGGGGACAGGGGATCCTACAATGAGCAGTTCTTC. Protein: CASRGDRGSYNEQFF. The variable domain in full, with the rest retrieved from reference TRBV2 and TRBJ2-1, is EPEVTQTPSHQVTQMGQEVILRCVPISNHLYFYWYRQILGQKVEFLVSFYNNEISEKSEIFDDQFSVERPDGSNFTLKIRSTKLEDSAMYFCASRGDRGSYNEQFFGPGTRLTVL.

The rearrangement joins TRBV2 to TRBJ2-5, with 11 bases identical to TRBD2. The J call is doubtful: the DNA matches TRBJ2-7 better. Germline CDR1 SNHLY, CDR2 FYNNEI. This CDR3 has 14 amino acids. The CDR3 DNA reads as TGTGCCAGCAGCGGGACTAGCGGAACCTACGAGCAGTACTTC. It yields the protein CASSGTSGTYEQYF.

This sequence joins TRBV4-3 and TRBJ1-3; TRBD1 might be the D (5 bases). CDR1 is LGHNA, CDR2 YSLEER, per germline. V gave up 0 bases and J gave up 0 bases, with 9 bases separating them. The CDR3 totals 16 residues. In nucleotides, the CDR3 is TGCGCCAGCAGCCAAGAAGGGACCGTCTCTGGAAACACCATATATTTT. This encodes CASSQEGTVSGNTIYF.

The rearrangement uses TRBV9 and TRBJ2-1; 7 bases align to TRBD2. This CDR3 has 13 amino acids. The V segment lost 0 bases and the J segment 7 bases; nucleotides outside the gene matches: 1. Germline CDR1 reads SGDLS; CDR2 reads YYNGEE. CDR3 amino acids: CASSVGEGNEQFF. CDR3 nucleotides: TGTGCCAGCAGCGTAGGGGAGGGAAATGAGCAGTTCTTC. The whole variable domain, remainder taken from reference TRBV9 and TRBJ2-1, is DSGVTQTPKHLITATGQRVTLRCSPRSGDLSVYWYQQSLDQGLQFLIQYYNGEERAKGNILERFSAQQFPDLHSELNLSSLELGDSALYFCASSVGEGNEQFFGPGTRLTVL.

The CDR3 DNA is TGTGCCAGCAGTTTACGGGACACCAATCAGCCCCAGCATTTT. Its protein is CASSLRDTNQPQHF. The genes are TRBV6-5 and TRBJ1-5; D is perhaps TRBD1 (6 bases). CDR1 and CDR2 (germline): MNHEY, SVGAGI. The CDR3 runs 14 residues. The ends were cut back, 4 bases at V and 3 bases at J, with 10 bases in the middle.

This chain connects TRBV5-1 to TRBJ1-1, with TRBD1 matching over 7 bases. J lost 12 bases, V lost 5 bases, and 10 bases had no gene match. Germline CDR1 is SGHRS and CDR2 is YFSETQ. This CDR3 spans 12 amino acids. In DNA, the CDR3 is TGCGCCAGCAGTACCGGGACAGACGCAACTTTCTTT. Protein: CASSTGTDATFF.

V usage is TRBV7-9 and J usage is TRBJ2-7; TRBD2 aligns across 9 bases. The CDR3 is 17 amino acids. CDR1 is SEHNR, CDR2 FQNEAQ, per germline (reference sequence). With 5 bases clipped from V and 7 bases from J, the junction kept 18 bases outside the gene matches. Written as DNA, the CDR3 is TGTGCCAGCAGCGGCTCCGGGACAGTAAGCGGGAGGCGGGAGCAGTACTTC. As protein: CASSGSGTVSGRREQYF.

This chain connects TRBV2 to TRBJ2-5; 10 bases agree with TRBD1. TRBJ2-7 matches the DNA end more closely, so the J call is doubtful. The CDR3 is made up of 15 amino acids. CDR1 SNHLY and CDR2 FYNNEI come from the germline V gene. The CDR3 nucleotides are TGTGCCAGCAGTGATCGGACAGGGGGACGATACGAGCAGTACTTC. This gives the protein CASSDRTGGRYEQYF.

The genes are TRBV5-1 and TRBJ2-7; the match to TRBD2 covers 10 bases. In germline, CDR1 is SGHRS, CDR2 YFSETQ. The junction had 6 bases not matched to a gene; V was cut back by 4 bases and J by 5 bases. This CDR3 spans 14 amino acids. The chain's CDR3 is CASSPGLARDEQYF. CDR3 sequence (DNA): TGCGCCAGCAGCCCGGGACTAGCGCGTGACGAGCAGTACTTC. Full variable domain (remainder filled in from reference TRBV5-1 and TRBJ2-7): KAGVTQTPRYLIKTRGQQVTLSCSPISGHRSVSWYQQTPGQGLQFLFEYFSETQRNKGNFPGRFSGRQFSNSRSEMNVSTLELGDSALYLCASSPGLARDEQYFGPGTRLTVT.

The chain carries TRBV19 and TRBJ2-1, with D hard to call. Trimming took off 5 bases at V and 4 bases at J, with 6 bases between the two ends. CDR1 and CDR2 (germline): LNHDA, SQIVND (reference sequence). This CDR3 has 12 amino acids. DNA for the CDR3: TGTGCCAGTAGTGTCCGGTACAATGAGCAGTTCTTC. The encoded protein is CASSVRYNEQFF.

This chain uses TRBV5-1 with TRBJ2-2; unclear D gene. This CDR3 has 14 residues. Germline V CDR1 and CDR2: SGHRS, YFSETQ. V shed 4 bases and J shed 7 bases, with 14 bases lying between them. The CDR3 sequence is CASSPQLGFGELFF. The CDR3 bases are TGCGCCAGCAGCCCCCAATTGGGCTTCGGGGAGCTGTTTTTT.

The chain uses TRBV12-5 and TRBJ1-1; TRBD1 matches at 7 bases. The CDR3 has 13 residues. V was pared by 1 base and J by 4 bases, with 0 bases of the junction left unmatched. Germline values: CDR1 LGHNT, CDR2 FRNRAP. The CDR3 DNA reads TGTGCTAGTGGTTTGGCAGGGGGCACTGAAGCTTTCTTT. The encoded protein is CASGLAGGTEAFF.

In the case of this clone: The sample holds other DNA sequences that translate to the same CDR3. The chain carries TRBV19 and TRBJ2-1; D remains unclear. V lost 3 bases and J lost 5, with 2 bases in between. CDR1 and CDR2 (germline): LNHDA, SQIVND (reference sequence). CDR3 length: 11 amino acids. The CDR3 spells CASSIDNEQFF. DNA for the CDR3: TGTGCCAGTAGTATTGACAATGAGCAGTTCTTC.

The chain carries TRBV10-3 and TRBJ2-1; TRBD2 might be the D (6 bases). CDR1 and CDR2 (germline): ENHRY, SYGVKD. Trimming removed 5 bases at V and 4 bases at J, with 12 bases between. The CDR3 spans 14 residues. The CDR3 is CAISPSERYNEQFF. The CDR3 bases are TGTGCCATCAGTCCTAGCGAGCGGTACAATGAGCAGTTCTTC.

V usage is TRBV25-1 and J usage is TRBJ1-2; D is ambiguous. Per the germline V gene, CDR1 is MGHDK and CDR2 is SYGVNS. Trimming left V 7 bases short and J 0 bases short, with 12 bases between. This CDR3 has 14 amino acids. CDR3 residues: CASIADGANYGYTF. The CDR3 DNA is TGTGCCAGCATAGCCGACGGCGCTAACTATGGCTACACCTTC.

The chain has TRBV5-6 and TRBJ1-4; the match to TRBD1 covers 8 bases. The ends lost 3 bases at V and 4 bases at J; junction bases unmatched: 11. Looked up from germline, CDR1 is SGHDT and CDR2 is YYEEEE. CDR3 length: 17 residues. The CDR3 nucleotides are TGTGCCAGCAGCTATCGATTCACAGGGGGAGTTAATGAAAAACTGTTTTTT. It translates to CASSYRFTGGVNEKLFF.

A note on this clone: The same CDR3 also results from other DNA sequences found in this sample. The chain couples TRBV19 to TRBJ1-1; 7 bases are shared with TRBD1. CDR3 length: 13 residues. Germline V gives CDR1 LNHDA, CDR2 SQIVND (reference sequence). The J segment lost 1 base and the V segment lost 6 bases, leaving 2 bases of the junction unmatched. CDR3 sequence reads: CASSRTGNTEAFF. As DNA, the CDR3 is TGTGCCAGTAGCCGGACAGGGAACACTGAAGCTTTCTTT.

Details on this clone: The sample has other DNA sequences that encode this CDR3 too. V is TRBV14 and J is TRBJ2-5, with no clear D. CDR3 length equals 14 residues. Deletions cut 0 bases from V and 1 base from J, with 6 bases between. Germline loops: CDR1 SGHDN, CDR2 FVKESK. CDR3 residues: CASSQDTVQETQYF. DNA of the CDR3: TGTGCCAGCAGCCAAGATACGGTCCAAGAGACCCAGTACTTC.

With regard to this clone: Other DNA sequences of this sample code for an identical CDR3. The CDR3 DNA follows: TGTGCCAGCAGCTTAGCGGGAGGCGCCTACAATGAGCAGTTCTTC. Translation gives CASSLAGGAYNEQFF. This chain joins TRBV7-9 and TRBJ2-1; D might be TRBD2 (6 bases). This CDR3 spans 15 amino acids. Germline lookup yields CDR1 SEHNR and CDR2 FQNEAQ (reference sequence). V shed 0 bases and J shed 2 bases, with 8 bases lying between them.